A single sample is the source of the 6 T cell receptor beta chains below, sequenced in a study of blood T cell repertoires in COVID-19. The repertoire was sequenced with immunoSEQ multiplex PCR; TCRdb's copy has only in-frame clones and lacks some. The sample includes about 120,000 clones, more than 60% of them seen just once. The sample consisted of peripheral blood. Source of these receptors: a man between 50 and 59 years old with acute or convalescent COVID-19.

The chain links TRBV5-4 to TRBJ1-3; the D is unclear. Germline values: CDR1 SGHNT, CDR2 YYREEE (reference sequence). The V and J ends lost 0 bases and 0 bases respectively, with 7 bases between them. The CDR3 sequence is 15 residues long. CDR3 nucleotide sequence: TGTGCCAGCAGCTTGGATGCGTTCTCTGGAAACACCATATATTTT. The encoded protein is CASSLDAFSGNTIYF.

For the CDR3, the DNA is TGTGCCAGCAGCTCTCTTGATGGACAGGTGGCACCCCTCCACTTT. Translated: CASSSLDGQVAPLHF. This chain links TRBV5-4 with TRBJ1-6; 7 bases map to TRBD1. Trimming took 3 bases from V and 11 from J; bases not matched to a gene: 11. This CDR3 has 15 residues. Germline V gene sequence: CDR1 SGHNT, CDR2 YYREEE (reference sequence).

The CDR3 DNA reads TGTGCCAGCAGCCCCGACAAAAACCAACAGCCCCAGCATTTT. Its protein is CASSPDKNQQPQHF. The chain is built from TRBV5-4 and TRBJ1-5; D gene uncertain. The CDR3 is 14 amino acids. The ends were cut back, 4 bases at V and 7 bases at J, with 15 bases in the middle. CDR1 is SGHNT, CDR2 YYREEE, per germline (reference sequence).

The chain has TRBV21-1 and TRBJ1-6; no DNA check was done on the table's D call, TRBD1. TRBV21-1 is assigned pseudogene status. The CDR3 covers 16 residues. DNA for the CDR3: TGTGCCAGCAGCCCTCGAATGACAGGTTCAAATTCACCCCTCCACTTT. Its protein product is CASSPRMTGSNSPLHF.

The V gene is TRBV24-1, the J gene TRBJ2-3; D might be TRBD2 (6 bases). Looked up from germline, CDR1 is KGHDR and CDR2 is SFDVKD. This CDR3 has 17 amino acids. Trimming removed 3 bases from V and 1 base from J, with 16 bases in between. CDR3 in DNA: TGTGCCACCAGTGATACCGGGAGCTCAGATGGCACAGATACGCAGTATTTT. Amino acids: CATSDTGSSDGTDTQYF.

Of note for this clone: Other DNA sequences in the same sample also yield this CDR3. The J gene is TRBJ2-6, the V gene TRBV3-1 (or the pseudogene TRBV3-2); D is perhaps TRBD2 (7 bases). The germline gives CDR1 LGHDT, CDR2 YNNKEL (reference sequence). Trimming removed 0 bases from V and 2 bases from J, with 11 bases in between. The CDR3 length is 17 residues. In nucleotides, the CDR3 is TGTGCCAGCAGCCAAGAAGGGGGGGCAACTGGGGCCAACGTCCTGACTTTC. This sequence encodes CASSQEGGATGANVLTF.